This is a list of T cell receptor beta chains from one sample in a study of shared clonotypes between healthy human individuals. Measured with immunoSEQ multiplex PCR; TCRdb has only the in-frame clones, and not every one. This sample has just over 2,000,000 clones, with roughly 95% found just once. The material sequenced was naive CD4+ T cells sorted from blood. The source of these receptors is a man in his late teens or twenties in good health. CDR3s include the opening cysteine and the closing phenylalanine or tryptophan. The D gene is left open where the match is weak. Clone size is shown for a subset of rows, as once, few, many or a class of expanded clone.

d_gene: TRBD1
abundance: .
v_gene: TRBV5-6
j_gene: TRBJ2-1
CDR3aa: CASRQGAGNEQFF
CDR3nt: TGTGCCAGCAGGCAGGGGGCGGGAAATGAGCAGTTCTTC

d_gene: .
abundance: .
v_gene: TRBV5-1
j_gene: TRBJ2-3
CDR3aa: CASSPGTRYSTDTQYF
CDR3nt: TGCGCCAGCAGCCCCGGCACCAGATATAGCACAGATACGCAGTATTTT

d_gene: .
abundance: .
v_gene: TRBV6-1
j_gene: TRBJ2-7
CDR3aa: CASSEAISHGYEQYF
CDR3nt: TGTGCCAGCAGTGAAGCGATATCGCACGGGTACGAGCAGTACTTC

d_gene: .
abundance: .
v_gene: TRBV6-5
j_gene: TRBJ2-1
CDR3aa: CASSYYYGDNEQFF
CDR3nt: TGTGCCAGCAGCTACTACTATGGGGACAATGAGCAGTTCTTC

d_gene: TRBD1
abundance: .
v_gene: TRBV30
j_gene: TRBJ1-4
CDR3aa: CAWSVQGVEKLFF
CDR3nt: TGTGCCTGGAGTGTTCAGGGGGTGGAAAAACTGTTTTTT

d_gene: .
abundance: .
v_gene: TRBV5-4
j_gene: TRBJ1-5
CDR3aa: CASSGQGVRQPQHF
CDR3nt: TGTGCCAGCAGCGGCCAGGGCGTGAGGCAGCCCCAGCATTTT

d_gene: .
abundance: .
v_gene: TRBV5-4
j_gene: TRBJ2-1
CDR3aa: CASSLSLWDGEQFF
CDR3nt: TGTGCCAGCAGCTTGAGTTTATGGGACGGTGAGCAGTTCTTC

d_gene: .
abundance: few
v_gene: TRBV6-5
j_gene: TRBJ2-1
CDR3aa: CASSYSGVAYNEQFF
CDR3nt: TGTGCCAGCAGTTACTCGGGGGTCGCATACAATGAGCAGTTCTTC

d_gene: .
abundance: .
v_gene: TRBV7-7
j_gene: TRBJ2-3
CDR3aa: CASSSGSRDTQYF
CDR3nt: TGTGCTAGCAGCTCCGGCTCGCGGGATACGCAGTATTTT

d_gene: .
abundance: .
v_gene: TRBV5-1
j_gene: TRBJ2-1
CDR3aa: CASSRRAEYNEQFF
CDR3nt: TGCGCCAGCAGCCGACGCGCGGAATACAATGAGCAGTTCTTC

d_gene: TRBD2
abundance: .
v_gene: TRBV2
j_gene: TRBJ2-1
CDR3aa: CASSRGTSLTLINEQFF
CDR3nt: TGTGCCAGCAGCCGTGGGACTAGCTTGACCCTGATTAATGAGCAGTTCTTC

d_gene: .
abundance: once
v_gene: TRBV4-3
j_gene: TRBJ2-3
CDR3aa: CASSQALGTSSTDTQYF
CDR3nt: TGCGCCAGCAGCCAAGCCCTTGGGACGTCTAGCACAGATACGCAGTATTTT

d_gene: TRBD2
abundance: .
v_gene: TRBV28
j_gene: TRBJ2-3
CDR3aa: CASSLAGERADTQYF
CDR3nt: TGTGCCAGCAGTCTAGCGGGCGAAAGGGCAGATACGCAGTATTTT

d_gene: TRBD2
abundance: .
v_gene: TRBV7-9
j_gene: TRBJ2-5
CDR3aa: CASSFGLAGAQYF
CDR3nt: TGTGCCAGCAGCTTCGGACTAGCGGGGGCCCAGTACTTC

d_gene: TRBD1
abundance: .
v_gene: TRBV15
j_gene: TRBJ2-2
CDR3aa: CATSRGQGGTGELFF
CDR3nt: TGTGCCACCAGCAGGGGACAGGGGGGCACCGGGGAGCTGTTTTTT

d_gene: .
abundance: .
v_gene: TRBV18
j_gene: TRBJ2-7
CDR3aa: CASSPSTGEQYF
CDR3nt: TGTGCCAGCTCACCCTCCACGGGCGAGCAGTACTTC

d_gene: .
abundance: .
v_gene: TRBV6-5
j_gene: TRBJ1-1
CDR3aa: CASSTLNTEAFF
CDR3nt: TGTGCCAGCAGCACGCTGAACACTGAAGCTTTCTTT

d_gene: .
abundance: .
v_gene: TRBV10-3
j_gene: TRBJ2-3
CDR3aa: CAAGGLPKGDTQYF
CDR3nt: TGTGCCGCTGGGGGACTTCCTAAAGGGGATACGCAGTATTTT

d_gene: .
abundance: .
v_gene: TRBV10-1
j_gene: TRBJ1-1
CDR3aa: CASSDGQGPNTEAFF
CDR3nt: TGCGCCAGCAGTGATGGGCAGGGACCGAACACTGAAGCTTTCTTT

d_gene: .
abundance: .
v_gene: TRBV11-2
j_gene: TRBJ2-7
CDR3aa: CASSFGVREQYF
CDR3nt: TGTGCCAGCAGCTTCGGGGTGCGAGAGCAGTACTTC

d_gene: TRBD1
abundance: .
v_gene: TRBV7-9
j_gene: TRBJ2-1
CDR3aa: CASSFDRVSGNEQFF
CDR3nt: TGTGCCAGCAGCTTCGACAGGGTGAGCGGTAATGAGCAGTTCTTC

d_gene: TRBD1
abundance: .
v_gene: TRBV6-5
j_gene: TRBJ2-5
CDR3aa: CASSYSNRGPQETQYF
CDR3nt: TGTGCCAGCAGTTACTCGAACAGGGGTCCCCAAGAGACCCAGTACTTC

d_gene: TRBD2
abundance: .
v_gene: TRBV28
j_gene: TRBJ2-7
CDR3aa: CASSSGGPPYEQYF
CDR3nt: TGTGCCAGCAGTTCGGGAGGGCCTCCCTACGAGCAGTACTTC

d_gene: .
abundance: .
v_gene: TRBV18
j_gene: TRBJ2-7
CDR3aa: CASSPPMGAHLHEQYF
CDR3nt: TGTGCCAGCTCACCACCGATGGGGGCGCACCTTCACGAGCAGTACTTC

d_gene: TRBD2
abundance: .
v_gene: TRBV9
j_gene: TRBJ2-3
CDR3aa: CASSVGTSGSTDTQYF
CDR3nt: TGTGCCAGCAGCGTAGGGACTAGCGGGAGTACAGATACGCAGTATTTT

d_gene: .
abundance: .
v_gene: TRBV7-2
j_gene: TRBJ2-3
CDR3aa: CASSLAALIITDTQYF
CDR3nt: TGTGCCAGCAGCTTAGCTGCGCTCATCATCACAGATACGCAGTATTTT

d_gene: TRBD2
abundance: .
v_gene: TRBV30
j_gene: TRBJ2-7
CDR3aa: CAWSVGGGLYEQYF
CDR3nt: TGTGCCTGGAGTGTAGGCGGGGGGTTATACGAGCAGTACTTC

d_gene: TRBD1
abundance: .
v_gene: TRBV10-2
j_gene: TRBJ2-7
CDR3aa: CASSWDRDYEQYF
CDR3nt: TGCGCCAGCAGCTGGGACAGGGATTACGAGCAGTACTTC

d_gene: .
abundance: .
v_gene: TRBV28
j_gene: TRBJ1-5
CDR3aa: CASSPPAGNQPQHF
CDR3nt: TGTGCCAGCAGTCCCCCGGCGGGCAATCAGCCCCAGCATTTT

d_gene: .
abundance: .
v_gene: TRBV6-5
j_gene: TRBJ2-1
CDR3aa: CASSSRDSSYNEQFF
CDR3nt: TGTGCCAGCAGTTCCCGGGACTCATCTTACAATGAGCAGTTCTTC

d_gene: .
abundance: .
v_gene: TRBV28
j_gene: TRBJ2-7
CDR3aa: CASLGARSYEQYF
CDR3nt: TGTGCCAGCCTGGGTGCACGGTCCTACGAGCAGTACTTC

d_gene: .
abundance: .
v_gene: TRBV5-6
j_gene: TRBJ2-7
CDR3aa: CASSFYGTINHEQYF
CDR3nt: TGTGCCAGCAGCTTTTACGGGACAATTAACCACGAGCAGTACTTC

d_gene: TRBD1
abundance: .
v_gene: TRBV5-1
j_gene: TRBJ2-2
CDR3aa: CASSRTGSTGELFF
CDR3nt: TGCGCCAGCAGCAGGACAGGGAGCACCGGGGAGCTGTTTTTT

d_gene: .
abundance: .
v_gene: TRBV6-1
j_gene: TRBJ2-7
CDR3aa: CASRDQGISYEQYF
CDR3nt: TGTGCCAGCAGAGACCAGGGGATCTCCTACGAGCAGTACTTC

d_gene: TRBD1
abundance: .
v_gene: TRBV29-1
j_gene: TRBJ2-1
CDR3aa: CSLRMDRDYNEQFF
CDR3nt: TGCAGTCTAAGAATGGACAGGGACTACAATGAGCAGTTCTTC